The rows below give T cell receptor beta chains drawn from one sample of a study of cytotoxic CD8 clonotypes in ibrutinib-treated CLL. Assay: immunoSEQ multiplex PCR; the TCRdb copy retains only in-frame clones and omits some. Here the sample spans over 150,000 clones, about four fifths being singletons. The sequences come from PBMCs, collected after 12 months of ibrutinib treatment. The receptors were sampled from a human donor with chronic lymphocytic leukemia. Both conserved end residues are part of each CDR3. D genes are given only for firm matches. A row's size may be missing; if present it is once, few, many or a size class.

v_call: TRBV30
j_call: TRBJ1-2
clone_size: -
d_call: -
cdr3_nt: TGTGCCTGGAGTGTAGGGGGGTCCGGAGGCTACACCTTC
cdr3_aa: CAWSVGGSGGYTF

v_call: TRBV6-6
j_call: TRBJ2-3
clone_size: once
d_call: TRBD2
cdr3_nt: TGTGCCAGCGCGGGACTAGCGGGGGGAGATACGCAGTATTTT
cdr3_aa: CASAGLAGGDTQYF

v_call: TRBV4-1
j_call: TRBJ2-3
clone_size: -
d_call: -
cdr3_nt: TGCGCCAGCAGCCAAGTACGTCAGTTCAAGGGCACAGATACGCAGTATTTT
cdr3_aa: CASSQVRQFKGTDTQYF

v_call: TRBV4-3
j_call: TRBJ2-7
clone_size: -
d_call: TRBD1
cdr3_nt: TGCGCCAGCAGCCAAGCCCCCTGGACAGGTTCATCCTACGAGCAGTACTTC
cdr3_aa: CASSQAPWTGSSYEQYF

v_call: TRBV6-5
j_call: TRBJ1-2
clone_size: -
d_call: -
cdr3_nt: TGTGCCAGCAGTTACCTCAGGGAGGACTATGGCTACACCTTC
cdr3_aa: CASSYLREDYGYTF

v_call: TRBV29-1
j_call: TRBJ1-2
clone_size: -
d_call: -
cdr3_nt: TGCAGCGTTGCCGAGAACTATGGCTACACCTTC
cdr3_aa: CSVAENYGYTF

v_call: TRBV4-3
j_call: TRBJ2-7
clone_size: -
d_call: -
cdr3_nt: TGCGCCAGCAGCCCTGGGGAAGTCTACGAGCAGTACTTC
cdr3_aa: CASSPGEVYEQYF

v_call: TRBV2
j_call: TRBJ1-1
clone_size: few
d_call: -
cdr3_nt: TGTGCCAGCTCAAGAATGAACACTGAAGCTTTCTTT
cdr3_aa: CASSRMNTEAFF

v_call: TRBV11-1
j_call: TRBJ2-7
clone_size: -
d_call: TRBD2
cdr3_nt: TGTGCCAGCAGCTCCGGGGGGACCGAGCAGTACTTC
cdr3_aa: CASSSGGTEQYF

v_call: TRBV7-3
j_call: TRBJ2-5
clone_size: -
d_call: -
cdr3_nt: TGTGCCAGCAGCCAAGGACCTCAAGAGACCCAGTACTTC
cdr3_aa: CASSQGPQETQYF

v_call: TRBV5-4
j_call: TRBJ2-1
clone_size: -
d_call: TRBD1
cdr3_nt: TGTGCCAGCAGCGCGGGCGGGACAGGGTATGGGGAGCAGTTCTTC
cdr3_aa: CASSAGGTGYGEQFF

v_call: TRBV19
j_call: TRBJ1-1
clone_size: few
d_call: -
cdr3_nt: TGTGCCAGTGCCGATGAAGGACGGCAGACTATTACTGAAGCTTTCTTT
cdr3_aa: CASADEGRQTITEAFF

v_call: TRBV28
j_call: TRBJ1-1
clone_size: -
d_call: -
cdr3_nt: TGTGCCAGCAGTTTATCCCCAGAAGGGGGTGAAGCTTTCTTT
cdr3_aa: CASSLSPEGGEAFF

v_call: TRBV10-3
j_call: TRBJ1-1
clone_size: -
d_call: -
cdr3_nt: TGTGCCATCAGTGTAGCCAAAATGAACACTGAAGCTTTCTTT
cdr3_aa: CAISVAKMNTEAFF

v_call: TRBV4-3
j_call: TRBJ1-2
clone_size: -
d_call: TRBD1
cdr3_nt: TGCGCCAGCAGCCAAGCGCCAGGGGGGACAACAGGTAGTGGCTACACCTTC
cdr3_aa: CASSQAPGGTTGSGYTF

v_call: TRBV5-1
j_call: TRBJ1-2
clone_size: -
d_call: -
cdr3_nt: TGCGCCAGCAGCTCAACAACCAAGGTTACCTATGGCTACACCTTC
cdr3_aa: CASSSTTKVTYGYTF

v_call: TRBV4-3
j_call: TRBJ2-1
clone_size: -
d_call: -
cdr3_nt: TGCGCCAGCAGCCAAGATTTTGGGCCTGGCTACAATGAGCAGTTCTTC
cdr3_aa: CASSQDFGPGYNEQFF

v_call: TRBV19
j_call: TRBJ1-5
clone_size: -
d_call: -
cdr3_nt: TGTGCCAGTAGTCACGGGGCTTCCAATAGCAATCAGCCCCAGCATTTT
cdr3_aa: CASSHGASNSNQPQHF

v_call: TRBV28
j_call: TRBJ1-5
clone_size: -
d_call: -
cdr3_nt: TGTGCCAGCAGTTTAGGGTGGGGGGAGGAGGGGCCCCAGCATTTT
cdr3_aa: CASSLGWGEEGPQHF

v_call: TRBV28
j_call: TRBJ1-2
clone_size: -
d_call: -
cdr3_nt: TGTGCCAGCAGCGACCCCTCGGAGCGTCCCGGGACCTTC
cdr3_aa: CASSDPSERPGTF

v_call: TRBV7-9
j_call: TRBJ1-2
clone_size: -
d_call: -
cdr3_nt: TGTGCCAGCAGCACCGGACTCCGGGATGGCTACACCTTC
cdr3_aa: CASSTGLRDGYTF

v_call: TRBV6-6
j_call: TRBJ2-5
clone_size: -
d_call: -
cdr3_nt: TGTGCCAGCACCAACTACCTACGGTCCCAAGAGACCCAGTACTTC
cdr3_aa: CASTNYLRSQETQYF

v_call: TRBV29-1
j_call: TRBJ2-3
clone_size: -
d_call: -
cdr3_nt: TGCAGCGTCCAGGGTACGACAGGTACGCAGTATTTT
cdr3_aa: CSVQGTTGTQYF

v_call: TRBV5-1
j_call: TRBJ2-1
clone_size: -
d_call: TRBD2
cdr3_nt: TGCGCCAGCAGTATAGCGGGGGGTGTCAATGAGCAGTTCTTC
cdr3_aa: CASSIAGGVNEQFF

v_call: TRBV6-5
j_call: TRBJ2-1
clone_size: -
d_call: -
cdr3_nt: TGTGCCAGCAGTTACCTAGAAGGGGGAGCCTACAATGAGCAGTTCTTC
cdr3_aa: CASSYLEGGAYNEQFF

v_call: TRBV6-5
j_call: TRBJ1-2
clone_size: once
d_call: -
cdr3_nt: TGTGCCAGCAGTCAAGACAGTTTCTATGGCTACACCTTC
cdr3_aa: CASSQDSFYGYTF

v_call: TRBV30
j_call: TRBJ2-3
clone_size: few
d_call: -
cdr3_nt: TGTGCCTGGAGTGTTCTAGCGACGCAGTATTTT
cdr3_aa: CAWSVLATQYF

v_call: TRBV4-2
j_call: TRBJ2-7
clone_size: -
d_call: TRBD1
cdr3_nt: TGTGCCAGCAGTCGGGGTACAGGGGGCGGTGAGTACGAGCAGTACTTC
cdr3_aa: CASSRGTGGGEYEQYF

v_call: TRBV5-6
j_call: TRBJ1-2
clone_size: -
d_call: -
cdr3_nt: TGTGCCAGCAGCTTGGTTCGGGGCGGCTACACCTTC
cdr3_aa: CASSLVRGGYTF

v_call: TRBV6-1
j_call: TRBJ2-1
clone_size: few
d_call: TRBD1
cdr3_nt: TGTGCCAGCAGTGTAAGGGTGGGACAGACGTACAATGAGCAGTTCTTC
cdr3_aa: CASSVRVGQTYNEQFF

v_call: TRBV6-5
j_call: TRBJ2-7
clone_size: -
d_call: TRBD2
cdr3_nt: TGTGCCAGCAGTTACTCGACGGGGGGCGAGCAGTACTTC
cdr3_aa: CASSYSTGGEQYF

v_call: TRBV21-1
j_call: TRBJ2-1
clone_size: -
d_call: -
cdr3_nt: TGTGCCAGCAGCAAAGCGAGGGGTGGCAATGAGCAGTTCTTC
cdr3_aa: CASSKARGGNEQFF